The 3 T cell receptor beta chains reported below all come from one sample, sequenced in a study of PD-L1 blockade in urothelial cancer. Regarding time point: pretreatment peripheral blood. Repertoires were generated with immunoSEQ multiplex PCR, while TCRdb's copy carries only in-frame clones and drops some. The sample comprises around 130,000 clones, roughly 83% of which are singletons, and roughly 3.5% rests with the top ten. Sample: PBMCs, taken around atezolizumab (anti-PD-L1) treatment. Receptor source: a man in his forties or fifties with urothelial cancer.

The rearrangement joins TRBV19 to TRBJ1-6; 12 nucleotides line up with TRBD1. V shed 5 bases, J shed 10 bases, and the junction held 6 bases outside the gene matches. Germline V gene lookup returns CDR1 LNHDA and CDR2 SQIVND (reference sequence). The CDR3 totals 15 residues. This CDR3 is CASSPRDRGRSPLHF. The CDR3, as DNA: TGTGCCAGTAGTCCTCGGGACAGGGGGCGGTCACCCCTCCACTTT.

This chain links TRBV5-1 with TRBJ1-3; the D is unclear. The CDR3 is 14 residues long. V was clipped by 2 bases and J by 8 bases, with 14 bases between them. CDR1 and CDR2 from the germline V gene are SGHRS and YFSETQ. In nucleotides, the CDR3 is TGCGCCAGCAGCTTAGGGAGAGTTTCAGACACCATATATTTT. Its translation: CASSLGRVSDTIYF.

This rearrangement joins TRBV7-9 to TRBJ1-1, with a possible D match to TRBD1 (5 bases). This CDR3 has 15 residues. CDR1 and CDR2 from the germline V gene are SEHNR and FQNEAQ (reference sequence). Between the trimmed V and J ends, which lost 5 bases and 10 bases, there was a span of 23 bases. The CDR3 spells CASSQRSGGAKVAFF. As DNA, the CDR3 is TGTGCCAGCAGCCAAAGAAGTGGAGGGGCTAAGGTAGCTTTCTTT.